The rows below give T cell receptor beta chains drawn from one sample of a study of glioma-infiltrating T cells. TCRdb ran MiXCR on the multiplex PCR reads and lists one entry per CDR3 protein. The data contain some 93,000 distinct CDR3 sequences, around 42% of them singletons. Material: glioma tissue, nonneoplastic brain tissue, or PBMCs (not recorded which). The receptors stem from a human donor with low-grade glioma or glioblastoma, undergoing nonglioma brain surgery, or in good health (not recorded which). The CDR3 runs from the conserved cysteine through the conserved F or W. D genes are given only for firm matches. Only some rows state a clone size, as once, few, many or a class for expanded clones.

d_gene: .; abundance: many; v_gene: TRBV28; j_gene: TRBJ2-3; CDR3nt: TGTGCCAGCAGTTTAGCCCAGGAACAGGCAGATACGCAGTATTTT; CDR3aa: CASSLAQEQADTQYF
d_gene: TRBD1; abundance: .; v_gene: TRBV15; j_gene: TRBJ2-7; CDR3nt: TGTGCCACCAGCAGTTCATCGACAGGGGGCGGCTACGAGCAGTACTTC; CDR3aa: CATSSSSTGGGYEQYF
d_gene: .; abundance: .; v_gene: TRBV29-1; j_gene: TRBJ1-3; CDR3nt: TGCAGCGTCAAACCTTCTGGAAACACCATATATTTT; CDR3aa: CSVKPSGNTIYF
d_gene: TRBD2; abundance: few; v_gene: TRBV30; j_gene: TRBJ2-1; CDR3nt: TGTGCCTGGGCAACGGGGGTAGGCGGGAGGGCCTACAATGAGCAGTTCTTC; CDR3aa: CAWATGVGGRAYNEQFF
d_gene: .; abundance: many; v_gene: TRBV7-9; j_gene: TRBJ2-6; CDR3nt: TGTGCAGCCGCAGGTGAAACATACTCTGGGGCCAACGTCCTGACTTTC; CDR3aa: CAAAGETYSGANVLTF
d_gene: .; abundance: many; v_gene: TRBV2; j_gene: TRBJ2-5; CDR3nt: TGTGCCAGCATTCGAGAAAGCAGGACGAAAGAGACCCAGTACTTC; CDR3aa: CASIRESRTKETQYF
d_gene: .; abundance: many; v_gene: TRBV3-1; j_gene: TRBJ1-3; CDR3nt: TGTGCCAGCAGCCAAGACAGGAGTGGAAACACCATATATTTT; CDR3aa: CASSQDRSGNTIYF
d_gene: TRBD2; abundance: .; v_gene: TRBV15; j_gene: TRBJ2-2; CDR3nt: TGTGCCACCAGCAGAGATCCTAGCGGGGCCCCGGGGGAGCTGTTTTTT; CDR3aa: CATSRDPSGAPGELFF
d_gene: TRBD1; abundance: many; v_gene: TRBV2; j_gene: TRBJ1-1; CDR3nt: TGTGCCAGCAGAAAAACAGGGACAGGGAGGATATCTGAAGCTTTCTTT; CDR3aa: CASRKTGTGRISEAFF
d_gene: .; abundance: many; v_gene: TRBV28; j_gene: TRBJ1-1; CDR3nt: TGTGCCAGCAGCCCCCCTGTCGGTGAAGCTTTCTTT; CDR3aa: CASSPPVGEAFF
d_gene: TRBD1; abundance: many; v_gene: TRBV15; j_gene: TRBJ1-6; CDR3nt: TGTGCCACCAGCAGAGGGACAGGGGGCCGCCATTCACCCCTCCACTTT; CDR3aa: CATSRGTGGRHSPLHF
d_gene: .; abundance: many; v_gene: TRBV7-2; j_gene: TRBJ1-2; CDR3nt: TGTGCCAGCAGCTACAGGTGGTCTAACTATGGCTACACCTTC; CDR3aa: CASSYRWSNYGYTF
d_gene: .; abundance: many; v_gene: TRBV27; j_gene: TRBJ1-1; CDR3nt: TGTGCCAGCAGTCCAACTCGCATGCTCCAGGAAGCTTTCTTT; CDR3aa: CASSPTRMLQEAFF
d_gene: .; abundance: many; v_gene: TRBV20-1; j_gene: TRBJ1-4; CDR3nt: TGCAGTGCACCGGGCCTGGGAGGGGAAAAACTGTTTTTT; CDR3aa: CSAPGLGGEKLFF
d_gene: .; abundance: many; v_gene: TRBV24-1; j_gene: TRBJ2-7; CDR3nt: TGTGCCACCAGTGACTCCTGGACCGACGAGCAGTACTTC; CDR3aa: CATSDSWTDEQYF
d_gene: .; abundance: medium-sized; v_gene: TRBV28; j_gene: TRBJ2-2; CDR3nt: TGTGCCAGCAGTTATATCGGGGAGCTGTTTTTT; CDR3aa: CASSYIGELFF